A single T cell receptor (beta chain) is shown here with its context. Here immunoSEQ multiplex PCR was the method, and the copy in TCRdb shows in-frame clones only, minus some. Of over 50,000 clones in the sample, roughly 93% are singletons; the top ten hold 4% to 4.5%. CDR3 length: 20 amino acids. Germline-derived CDR1 and CDR2 are SGDLS and YYNGEE. Trimming took 3 bases from V and 1 from J, leaving 28 bases between them. These data are taken from a study of technical replicates of blood from a few donors. This clonotype originated in a human donor in good health. Some clones in this sample may be carry-over from other donors' samples. Material: PBMCs. The genes are TRBV9 and TRBJ1-1; possibly TRBD1 for D (5 bases). This CDR3 is CASSGAPLRASGRGNTEAFF. The DNA of the CDR3 is TGTGCCAGCAGCGGCGCCCCCCTGCGCGCATCAGGGCGGGGGAACACTGAAGCTTTCTTT.